A selection of T cell receptor beta chains follows, all from one sample in a study of cytomegalovirus exposure and HLA in healthy donors. Sequencing was performed with immunoSEQ multiplex PCR; in TCRdb, only in-frame clones are kept and a portion is missing. The repertoire holds about 150,000 clones, with 82% as singletons. The material sequenced was PBMCs. Source of these receptors: a woman between 50 and 59 years old in good health and CMV-seropositive. The CDR3 runs from the conserved cysteine through the conserved F or W. The D gene is left open where the match is weak. Clone size is stated in some rows and not others, as once, few, many or a class when expanded.

d_gene: .; j_gene: TRBJ1-1; v_gene: TRBV6-5; len: 16; abundance: .; CDR3nt: TGTGCCAGTAGTTACCGGGGGATCCCTTTGAACACTGAAGCTTTCTTT; CDR3aa: CASSYRGIPLNTEAFF
d_gene: .; j_gene: TRBJ1-2; v_gene: TRBV6-1; len: 13; abundance: .; CDR3nt: TGTGCCAGCAGTGAAAGTCGGACACGCGGCTACACCTTC; CDR3aa: CASSESRTRGYTF
d_gene: .; j_gene: TRBJ1-2; v_gene: TRBV6-5; len: 14; abundance: .; CDR3nt: TGTGCCAGCAGTCCTAGGTTGGCCCAGCGGGGCTACACCTTC; CDR3aa: CASSPRLAQRGYTF
d_gene: .; j_gene: TRBJ1-2; v_gene: TRBV4-3; len: 15; abundance: .; CDR3nt: TGCGCCAGCAGCGAAGAATCGGGGTCCCTCTATGGCTACACCTTC; CDR3aa: CASSEESGSLYGYTF
d_gene: TRBD1; j_gene: TRBJ2-1; v_gene: TRBV5-1; len: 14; abundance: few; CDR3nt: TGCGCCAGCAGCCGGGGACAGGTCAACAATGAGCAGTTCTTC; CDR3aa: CASSRGQVNNEQFF
d_gene: TRBD2; j_gene: TRBJ2-3; v_gene: TRBV10-3; len: 17; abundance: .; CDR3nt: TGTGCCATCAGTGTGAAAGCTCCGGGGGGAAAGGCAGATACGCAGTATTTT; CDR3aa: CAISVKAPGGKADTQYF
d_gene: .; j_gene: TRBJ2-7; v_gene: TRBV19; len: 15; abundance: once; CDR3nt: TGTGCCAGTAGCACCTTCCGTTCCAGCTCCTACGAGCAGTACTTC; CDR3aa: CASSTFRSSSYEQYF
d_gene: .; j_gene: TRBJ2-7; v_gene: TRBV12-2; len: 15; abundance: .; CDR3nt: TGTGCAAGTCGCTTAGCGAACGACAGGCCCTACGAGCAGTACTTC; CDR3aa: CASRLANDRPYEQYF
d_gene: .; j_gene: TRBJ1-1; v_gene: TRBV6-6; len: 12; abundance: .; CDR3nt: TGTGCCAGCAGATTCAAGAACACTGAAGCTTTCTTT; CDR3aa: CASRFKNTEAFF
d_gene: .; j_gene: TRBJ2-7; v_gene: TRBV5-1; len: 13; abundance: .; CDR3nt: TGCGCCAGCAGCTTGGACGGTCCCTACGAGCAGTACTTC; CDR3aa: CASSLDGPYEQYF
d_gene: TRBD1; j_gene: TRBJ1-2; v_gene: TRBV25-1; len: 13; abundance: .; CDR3nt: TGTGCCAGCAGTGGACAGGGGAACTATGGCTACACCTTC; CDR3aa: CASSGQGNYGYTF
d_gene: .; j_gene: TRBJ2-2; v_gene: TRBV27; len: 14; abundance: .; CDR3nt: TGTGCCAGCAGTTTAGGACAAAACACCGGGGAGCTGTTTTTT; CDR3aa: CASSLGQNTGELFF
d_gene: .; j_gene: TRBJ1-1; v_gene: TRBV7-9; len: 14; abundance: .; CDR3nt: TGTTCCAGCAGCTACTTAGTAGATCGGACTGAAGCTTTCTTT; CDR3aa: CSSSYLVDRTEAFF
d_gene: TRBD1; j_gene: TRBJ1-4; v_gene: TRBV4-3; len: 16; abundance: .; CDR3nt: TGCGCCAGCAGCCCAGGACAGGGAATCGGGGTCGAAAAACTGTTTTTT; CDR3aa: CASSPGQGIGVEKLFF
d_gene: .; j_gene: TRBJ1-5; v_gene: TRBV4-2; len: 16; abundance: .; CDR3nt: TGTGCCAGCAGCCAAGAGCTGAACAGTCTTGGGCAGCCCCAGCATTTT; CDR3aa: CASSQELNSLGQPQHF